Presented here are 26 T cell receptor beta chains from one specimen sequenced in a study of early T cells in non-severe SARS-CoV-2 infection. MiXCR, applied by TCRdb to the 5' RACE reads, yields one record per CDR3 protein. In the table there are 95,000 to 110,000 distinct CDR3 sequences, over 8.5% of which are singletons. Specimen: whole blood. The receptors originated from an adult who was a healthcare worker with PCR-confirmed SARS-CoV-2 infection or an uninfected control (not recorded which).

The chain is built from TRBV12-3 or TRBV12-4 and TRBJ2-7, with TRBD1 identical over 10 bases. After removal of 2 bases from V and 4 bases from J, the junction contained 8 bases not matched to a gene. CDR3 size: 16 residues. CDR3 in amino acids: CASSLTGQGSFYEQYF. DNA of the CDR3: TGTGCCAGCAGTTTAACGGGACAGGGGAGTTTTTACGAGCAGTACTTC.

This clonotype came up a few times. The CDR3 reads CAAKEGPSLAGYTF. The CDR3 DNA reads as TGTGCCGCCAAAGAGGGACCGTCCTTAGCTGGCTACACCTTC. The chain combines TRBV28 with TRBJ1-2, with a tentative D call TRBD1 (5 bases). CDR1 and CDR2 (germline): MDHEN, SYDVKM. With 11 bases removed from V and 7 bases from J, the gap between germline ends came to 23 bases. The CDR3 sequence is 14 residues long.

This clonotype was counted a few times. V usage is TRBV6-2 or TRBV6-3 and J usage is TRBJ2-7; D unresolved. Trimming cost V 6 bases and J 3 bases, with 15 bases left between them. Per germline, CDR1 MNHEY and CDR2 SVGEGT. The CDR3 sequence is 14 residues long. CDR3 in amino acids: CASRDGPRDYEQYF. CDR3 DNA: TGTGCCAGCAGGGACGGACCTAGAGACTACGAGCAGTACTTC.

V is TRBV27 and J is TRBJ1-5; TRBD1 matches 9 bases. V gave up 5 bases and J gave up 3 bases; unmatched junction bases: 8. Germline V gene sequence: CDR1 MNHEY, CDR2 SMNVEV (reference sequence). The CDR3 has 16 amino acids. Written as DNA, the CDR3 is TGTGCCAGCAGTCCGGAGGGACAGGGACTCAATCAGCCCCAGCATTTT. Its translation: CASSPEGQGLNQPQHF.

This clonotype was seen only a few times. The gene calls are TRBV12-3 or TRBV12-4 and TRBJ2-1, with 10 bases aligning to TRBD2. The CDR3 contains 15 residues. V was pared by 7 bases and J by 6 bases, with 9 bases of the junction left unmatched. In DNA form, the CDR3 reads TGTGCCAGCACCCGGCGGACTAGCGGACCCAATGAGCAGTTCTTC. Protein product: CASTRRTSGPNEQFF.

In this sample, this clonotype turned up many times. The genes are TRBV7-2 and TRBJ2-1, with D possibly TRBD2 on 6 matching bases. The germline CDR1 and CDR2 sequences are SGHTA and FQGNSA. The CDR3 sequence is 15 residues long. Trimming removed 3 bases from V and 8 bases from J, with 17 bases in between. CDR3 amino acids: CASSFSGGRLDEQFF. CDR3 in DNA: TGTGCCAGCAGCTTTAGCGGCGGGCGATTGGATGAGCAGTTCTTC.

The table lists this clonotype with many counts. The CDR3 nucleotides are TGCGCCAGCAGCCACTTGGGAGCCAATGAGCAGTTCTTC. It specifies CASSHLGANEQFF. The rearrangement joins TRBV4-1 to TRBJ2-1, with D possibly matching TRBD2 (5 bases). Germline lookup yields CDR1 MGHRA and CDR2 YSYEKL. The V and J ends lost 3 bases and 6 bases respectively, with 9 bases between them. CDR3 length: 13 residues.

This clonotype appeared many times. This chain links TRBV27 with TRBJ2-6; D possibly corresponds to TRBD1 (5 bases). V lost 4 bases and J 1 base, leaving 8 bases between the germline ends. Germline values: CDR1 MNHEY, CDR2 SMNVEV (reference sequence). The CDR3 consists of 15 residues. For the CDR3, the DNA is TGTGCCAGCAGTTCGACAGCTTCTGGGGCCAACGTCCTGACTTTC. Translating it yields CASSSTASGANVLTF.

Worth noting for this clonotype: A read error is possible here, since a much larger clone lies one base away. The chain couples TRBV3-1 to TRBJ2-7; D call uncertain. This CDR3 comprises 11 residues. The germline gives CDR1 LGHDT, CDR2 YNNKEL (reference sequence). Trimming removed 1 base from V and 5 bases from J, with 3 bases in between. The CDR3 DNA reads as TGTGCCAGCAGCCAAGTCCACGAGCAGTACTTC. This encodes CASSQVHEQYF.

Many counts were recorded for this clonotype. The chain couples TRBV27 to TRBJ2-4; D unclear. Germline values: CDR1 MNHEY, CDR2 SMNVEV (reference sequence). The CDR3 covers 14 residues. The ends were cut back, 5 bases at V and 2 bases at J, with 10 bases in the middle. Here the CDR3 reads CASSPSRSKNIQYF. CDR3 nucleotides: TGTGCCAGCAGTCCTTCTCGGTCCAAAAACATTCAGTACTTC.

This clonotype came up many times. This chain uses TRBV6-2 or TRBV6-3 with TRBJ1-5, with TRBD1 as a possible D gene (6 bases). With 2 bases removed from V and 7 bases from J, the gap between germline ends came to 15 bases. CDR3 size: 15 residues. Germline V gene data show CDR1 as MNHEY and CDR2 as SVGEGT. This CDR3 is CASSYGTNPSQPQHF. The CDR3 DNA reads as TGTGCCAGCAGTTACGGGACAAATCCCTCCCAGCCCCAGCATTTT.

Only a few counts were recorded for this clonotype. The chain has TRBV4-1 and TRBJ1-2; possibly TRBD1 for D (5 bases). The ends were cut back, 2 bases at V and 2 bases at J, with 9 bases in the middle. The CDR3 spans 14 residues. Germline loops: CDR1 MGHRA, CDR2 YSYEKL. CDR3 loop: CASSQITGNYGYTF. In DNA form, the CDR3 reads TGCGCCAGCAGCCAAATAACAGGCAACTATGGCTACACCTTC.

The genes are TRBV5-1 and TRBJ2-7; the D gene is possibly TRBD2 (6 bases). The CDR3 has 15 residues. Germline CDR1 reads SGHRS; CDR2 reads YFSETQ. V dropped 0 bases and J dropped 2 bases, with 12 bases sitting between them. The DNA of the CDR3 is TGCGCCAGCAGCTTGGGCGGGACCAACACCTACGAGCAGTACTTC. Translating gives CASSLGGTNTYEQYF.

The chain employs TRBV6-4 and TRBJ1-5; D ambiguous. V lost 6 bases, J lost 5 bases, and 23 bases lay in between. Germline loops: CDR1 MRHNA, CDR2 SNTAGT. This CDR3 is built from 17 residues. Here the CDR3 DNA reads TGTGCCAGCAGGTTCCCTCCGTCGGGTAGTGGGGATCAGCCCCAGCATTTT. Encoded protein: CASRFPPSGSGDQPQHF.

The rearrangement uses TRBV29-1 and TRBJ2-7, with 7 bases identical to TRBD1. This CDR3 comprises 13 residues. CDR1 is SQVTM and CDR2 is ANQGSEA in the germline V gene. The V and J ends lost 5 bases and 2 bases, in that order; junction bases with no gene match: 6. CDR3 loop: CSVRYQGAYEQYF. DNA of the CDR3: TGCAGCGTTCGGTACCAGGGGGCCTACGAGCAGTACTTC.

There are a few counts of this clonotype. The chain couples TRBV10-3 to TRBJ2-7; tentative D call: TRBD1 (5 bases). This CDR3 is 13 amino acids long. Germline V lookup: CDR1 ENHRY, CDR2 SYGVKD. V was trimmed by 10 bases and J by 4 bases, leaving 17 bases between them. CDR3 sequence reads: CANRPAGPYEQYF. The DNA for the CDR3 is TGTGCCAACCGGCCGGCAGGGCCATACGAGCAGTACTTC.

This clonotype was found many times. The gene calls are TRBV20-1 and TRBJ2-2; perhaps TRBD1 as D (5 bases). The germline V and J ends were trimmed by 8 bases and 5 bases, with 15 bases remaining between them. Germline CDR1 reads DFQATT; CDR2 reads SNEGSKA (reference sequence). This CDR3 contains 13 residues. CDR3 in amino acids: CSPQDTRTGELFF. For the CDR3, the DNA is TGCAGTCCGCAGGACACGAGGACCGGGGAGCTGTTTTTT.

The genes are TRBV9 and TRBJ1-3; D is possibly TRBD1 (5 bases). Germline CDR1 reads SGDLS; CDR2 reads YYNGEE. Trimming pared 0 bases from V and 2 bases from J, leaving 9 bases between. This CDR3 has 15 residues. The CDR3 reads CASSVERTPGNTIYF. In DNA form, the CDR3 reads TGTGCCAGCAGCGTAGAACGGACACCTGGAAACACCATATATTTT.

The V and J genes are TRBV7-8 and TRBJ2-3; D uncertain. Per the germline V gene, CDR1 is SGHVS and CDR2 is FQNEAQ. The V end was cut by 2 bases, the J end by 5 bases, with 14 bases between. The CDR3 runs 15 residues. CDR3 nucleotides: TGTGCCAGCAGCTTAACGCATAATGAGATAGATACGCAGTATTTT. Translation: CASSLTHNEIDTQYF.

This chain connects TRBV7-9 to TRBJ2-1; 10 positions match TRBD2. The J segment lost 9 bases and the V segment lost 4 bases, leaving 9 bases of the junction unmatched. The CDR3 is 15 residues long. In germline, CDR1 is SEHNR, CDR2 FQNEAQ (reference sequence). The CDR3: CASSSEREGFREQFF. In DNA, the CDR3 is TGTGCCAGCAGCTCGGAGCGGGAGGGATTTCGTGAGCAGTTCTTC.

In its sample, this clonotype was seen many times. The CDR3 bases are TGTGCCATCAGTGCGGGACTAGCGGATTACGAGCAGTACTTC. Its protein product is CAISAGLADYEQYF. The chain couples TRBV10-3 to TRBJ2-7, with 11 bases fitting TRBD2. With 4 bases clipped from V and 4 bases from J, the junction kept 3 bases outside the gene matches. This CDR3 spans 14 amino acids. Germline values: CDR1 ENHRY, CDR2 SYGVKD.

The chain recombines TRBV27 with TRBJ2-7; D unclear. With 6 bases removed from V and 3 bases from J, the gap between germline ends came to 6 bases. CDR3 length: 11 residues. Germline CDR1 MNHEY, CDR2 SMNVEV (reference sequence). The CDR3 coding sequence is TGTGCCAGCAGCAACGGCTACGAGCAGTACTTC. As protein: CASSNGYEQYF.

This clonotype has a count of ten or more. The V and J genes are TRBV29-1 and TRBJ1-1; no clear D. This CDR3 has 11 amino acids. The V end was cut by 3 bases, the J end by 4 bases, with 6 bases between. Germline values: CDR1 SQVTM, CDR2 ANQGSEA. CDR3 loop: CSVDGGTEAFF. The DNA of the CDR3 is TGCAGCGTTGATGGAGGCACTGAAGCTTTCTTT.

This clonotype occurred many times. V gene TRBV7-9 combines with J gene TRBJ2-1; D call uncertain. Trimming stripped 8 bases from V and 2 bases from J, with 10 bases between. From germline, CDR1 is SEHNR and CDR2 FQNEAQ (reference sequence). There are 13 residues in the CDR3. CDR3 loop: CASRSSPYNEQFF. CDR3 DNA: TGTGCCAGCCGGAGTAGCCCCTACAATGAGCAGTTCTTC.

The chain is built from TRBV27 and TRBJ2-5; D might be TRBD1 (6 bases). The germline V and J ends were trimmed by 1 base and 6 bases, with 12 bases remaining between them. The CDR3 runs to 14 residues. Germline loops: CDR1 MNHEY, CDR2 SMNVEV (reference sequence). The CDR3 region is CASSLLQGGQTQYF. CDR3 DNA sequence: TGTGCCAGCAGTTTATTACAGGGTGGACAGACCCAGTACTTC.

This clonotype was counted ten times or more. This chain links TRBV18 with TRBJ2-1; D is possibly TRBD2 (5 bases). Deletions cut 2 bases from V and 10 bases from J, with 24 bases between. Germline V CDR1 and CDR2: KGHSH, LQKENI. The CDR3 consists of 17 residues. CDR3 residues: CASSPSSSARTSGEQFF. The CDR3 coding sequence is TGTGCCAGCTCACCATCTTCGTCGGCCCGCACCTCGGGGGAGCAGTTCTTC.